This passage covers 11 T cell receptor beta chains from one sample sequenced in a study of CD8 T cells in Susac syndrome. The authors reverse transcribed about 0.45 to 1 ug RNA with random hexamers. TCRdb reprocessed the immunoSEQ multiplex PCR reads via MiXCR and lists one record per CDR3 protein. The sample shows about 160,000 distinct CDR3 sequences, around 90% of them seen only once. The material sequenced was CD4+ T cells from PBMCs. The receptors were sampled from a human donor in good health.

The chain couples TRBV20-1 to TRBJ2-6; D gene ambiguous. V lost 3 bases and J lost 2, with 8 bases in between. Germline assignment: CDR1 DFQATT and CDR2 SNEGSKA (reference sequence). The CDR3 is made up of 14 amino acids. The CDR3 sequence is CSARVIAGANVLTF. The DNA for the CDR3 is TGCAGTGCTAGGGTCATAGCTGGGGCCAACGTCCTGACTTTC.

The V call is TRBV4-3, the J call TRBJ2-3, with 8 bases aligning to TRBD2. J gave up 2 bases and V 3 bases, and 10 bases lay outside the gene matches. Per the germline V gene, CDR1 is LGHNA and CDR2 is YSLEER. The CDR3 is made up of 17 amino acids. The CDR3 sequence: CASSQLPGGGHTDTQYF. The CDR3 nucleotides read TGCGCCAGCAGCCAGCTCCCGGGCGGGGGGCACACAGATACGCAGTATTTT.

The rearrangement links TRBV5-5 to TRBJ2-7; TRBD1 matches 7 bases. CDR1 and CDR2 from the germline V gene are SGHKS and YYEKEE (reference sequence). The CDR3 is 16 residues long. Trimming at V came to 0 bases and at J to 5 bases, leaving 11 bases not matched to a gene. The CDR3 DNA follows: TGTGCCAGCAGCTTGGCCACCGGGACAGTCACCCACGAGCAGTACTTC. It encodes CASSLATGTVTHEQYF.

The chain combines TRBV5-1 with TRBJ2-3, with D unclear. Trimming cost V 0 bases and J 4 bases, with 6 bases left between them. The V gene's germline CDR1 is SGHRS and CDR2 YFSETQ. This CDR3 has 13 residues. CDR3 sequence reads: CASSLGAADTQYF. In nucleotides, the CDR3 is TGCGCCAGCAGCTTGGGGGCGGCAGATACGCAGTATTTT.

This rearrangement joins TRBV6-2 or TRBV6-3 to TRBJ2-2; possibly TRBD2 for D (6 bases). V was pared by 5 bases and J by 7 bases, with 20 bases between. Germline V CDR1 and CDR2: MNHEY, SVGEGT. The CDR3 consists of 16 residues. The CDR3 here is CASSVSGTRAGGELFF. CDR3 coding DNA: TGTGCCAGCAGTGTATCAGGGACCCGAGCGGGCGGGGAGCTGTTTTTT.

The chain uses TRBV3-1 and TRBJ1-2, with 10 bases identical to TRBD1. Unmatched junction bases numbered 14, after V lost 0 bases and J lost 4 bases. The CDR3 runs to 19 residues. Germline-derived CDR1 and CDR2 are LGHDT and YNNKEL (reference sequence). CDR3 residues: CASSQDSGQGSQGAYGYTF. The CDR3 coding sequence is TGTGCCAGCAGCCAAGATTCGGGACAGGGGAGTCAGGGTGCCTATGGCTACACCTTC.

The chain has TRBV27 and TRBJ2-5, with unresolved D. Germline CDR1 MNHEY, CDR2 SMNVEV (reference sequence). Trimming removed 4 bases at V and 5 bases at J, with 11 bases between. There are 13 residues in the CDR3. The CDR3 here is CASSYSHSETQYF. CDR3 coding DNA: TGTGCCAGCAGTTATTCCCACTCGGAGACCCAGTACTTC.

V usage is TRBV6-2 or TRBV6-3 and J usage is TRBJ1-2; 11 positions match TRBD1. With 2 bases clipped from V and 2 bases from J, the junction kept 4 bases outside the gene matches. CDR1 and CDR2 (germline): MNHEY, SVGEGT. The CDR3 runs to 16 residues. DNA for the CDR3: TGTGCCAGCAGTTACCAGGGACAGGGGGTGAACTATGGCTACACCTTC. Translating it yields CASSYQGQGVNYGYTF.

The chain uses TRBV6-5 and TRBJ1-1, with 7 bases identical to TRBD1. Germline V lookup: CDR1 MNHEY, CDR2 SVGAGI. This CDR3 is 15 amino acids long. The ends lost 5 bases at V and 3 bases at J; junction bases unmatched: 9. For the CDR3, the DNA is TGTGCCAGCAGTGCCACAGACAGGGAATACACTGAAGCTTTCTTT. As protein: CASSATDREYTEAFF.

The V call is TRBV5-1, the J call TRBJ1-1; D perhaps matches TRBD1 (5 bases). The V gene's germline CDR1 is SGHRS and CDR2 YFSETQ. This CDR3 is 13 amino acids long. V was shortened by 4 bases and J by 2 bases, with 9 bases between the two germline ends. The CDR3 DNA sequence: TGCGCCAGCAGCCCGGGGGATAACACTGAAGCTTTCTTT. It is translated as CASSPGDNTEAFF.

As DNA, the CDR3 is TGTGCCAGCAGCGGATTAATCTATGGCTACACCTTC. This encodes CASSGLIYGYTF. V usage is TRBV7-9 and J usage is TRBJ1-2, with D unresolved. With 5 bases removed from V and 4 bases from J, the gap between germline ends came to 8 bases. This CDR3 spans 12 amino acids. Germline V gene data show CDR1 as SEHNR and CDR2 as FQNEAQ (reference sequence). Full variable domain (rest looked up from reference TRBV7-9 and TRBJ1-2): DTGVSQNPRHKITKRGQNVTFRCDPISEHNRLYWYRQTLGQGPEFLTYFQNEAQLEKSRLLSDRFSAERPKGSFSTLEIQRTEQGDSAMYLCASSGLIYGYTFGSGTRLTVV.